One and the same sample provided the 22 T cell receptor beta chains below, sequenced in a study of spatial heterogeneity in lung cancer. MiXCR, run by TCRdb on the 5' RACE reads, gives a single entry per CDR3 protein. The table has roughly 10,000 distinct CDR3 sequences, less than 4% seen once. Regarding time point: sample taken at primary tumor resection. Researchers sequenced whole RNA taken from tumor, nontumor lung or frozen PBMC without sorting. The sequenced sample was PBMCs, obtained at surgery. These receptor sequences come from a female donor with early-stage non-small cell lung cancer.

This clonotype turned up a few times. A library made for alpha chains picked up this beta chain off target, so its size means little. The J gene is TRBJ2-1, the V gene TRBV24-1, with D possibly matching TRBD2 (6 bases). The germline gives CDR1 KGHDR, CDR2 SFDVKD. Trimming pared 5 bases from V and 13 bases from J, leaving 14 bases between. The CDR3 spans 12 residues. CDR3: CATSAAGTAQFF. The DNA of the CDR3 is TGTGCCACCAGTGCTGCCGGGACTGCACAGTTCTTC.

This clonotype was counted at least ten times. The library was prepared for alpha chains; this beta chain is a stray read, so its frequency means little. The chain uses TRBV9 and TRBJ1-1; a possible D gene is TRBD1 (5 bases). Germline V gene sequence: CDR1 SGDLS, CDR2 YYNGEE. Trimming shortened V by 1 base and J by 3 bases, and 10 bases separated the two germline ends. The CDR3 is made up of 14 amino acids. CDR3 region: CASSVQDTYTEAFF. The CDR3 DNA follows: TGTGCCAGCAGCGTACAGGACACGTACACTGAAGCTTTCTTT.

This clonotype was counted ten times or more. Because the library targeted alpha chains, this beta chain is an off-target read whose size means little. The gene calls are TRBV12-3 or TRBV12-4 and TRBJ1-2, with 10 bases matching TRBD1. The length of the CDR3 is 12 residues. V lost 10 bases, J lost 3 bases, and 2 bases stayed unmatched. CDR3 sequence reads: CATGTGDYGYTF. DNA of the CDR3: TGTGCCACCGGGACAGGGGACTATGGCTACACCTTC.

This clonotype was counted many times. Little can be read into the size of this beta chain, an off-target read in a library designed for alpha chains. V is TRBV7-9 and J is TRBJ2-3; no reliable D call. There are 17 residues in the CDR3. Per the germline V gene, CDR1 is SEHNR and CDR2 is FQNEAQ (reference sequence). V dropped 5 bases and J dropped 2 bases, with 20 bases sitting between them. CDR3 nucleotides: TGTGCCAGCAGCCCCACCATAGGAATGCAATCCACAGATACGCAGTATTTT. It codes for CASSPTIGMQSTDTQYF.

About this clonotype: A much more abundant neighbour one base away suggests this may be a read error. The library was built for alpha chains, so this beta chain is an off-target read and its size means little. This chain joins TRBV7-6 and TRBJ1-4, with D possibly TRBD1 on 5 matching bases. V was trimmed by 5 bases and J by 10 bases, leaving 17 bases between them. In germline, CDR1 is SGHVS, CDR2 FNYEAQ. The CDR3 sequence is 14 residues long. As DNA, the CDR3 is TGTGCCAGCAGCCCCCTAGGGGCCGGAGGAAAACTGTTTTTT. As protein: CASSPLGAGGKLFF.

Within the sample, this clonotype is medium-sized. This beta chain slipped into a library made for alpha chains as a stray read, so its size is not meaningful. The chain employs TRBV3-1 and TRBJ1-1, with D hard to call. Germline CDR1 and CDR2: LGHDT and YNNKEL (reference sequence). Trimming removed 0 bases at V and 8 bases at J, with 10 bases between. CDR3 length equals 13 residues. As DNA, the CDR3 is TGTGCCAGCAGCCAAGATTCTACCGGGGAAGCTTTCTTT. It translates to CASSQDSTGEAFF.

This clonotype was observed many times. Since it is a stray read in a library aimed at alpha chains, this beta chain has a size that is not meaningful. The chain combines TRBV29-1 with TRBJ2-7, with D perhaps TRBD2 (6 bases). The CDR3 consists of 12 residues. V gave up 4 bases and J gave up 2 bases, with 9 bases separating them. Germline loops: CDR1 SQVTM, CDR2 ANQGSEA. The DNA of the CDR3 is TGCAGCGTTGGGAGGGGAGCCTACGAGCAGTACTTC. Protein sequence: CSVGRGAYEQYF.

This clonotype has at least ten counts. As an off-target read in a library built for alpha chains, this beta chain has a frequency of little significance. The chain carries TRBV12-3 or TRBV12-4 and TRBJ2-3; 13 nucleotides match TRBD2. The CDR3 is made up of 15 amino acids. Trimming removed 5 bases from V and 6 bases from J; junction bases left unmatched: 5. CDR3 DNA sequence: TGTGCCAGCAGTGGGACTAGCGGGGCCTGGGATACGCAGTATTTT. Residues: CASSGTSGAWDTQYF.

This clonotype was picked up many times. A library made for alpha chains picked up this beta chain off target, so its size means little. The CDR3 loop reads CASSSEPGTIHTGELFF. In DNA form, the CDR3 reads TGTGCCAGCAGCTCCGAACCCGGGACTATACACACCGGGGAGCTGTTTTTT. The chain couples TRBV7-2 to TRBJ2-2; 7 bases map to TRBD2. CDR1 is SGHTA and CDR2 is FQGNSA in the germline V gene. Trimming cost V 4 bases and J 3 bases; bases outside gene matches: 11. This CDR3 comprises 17 residues.

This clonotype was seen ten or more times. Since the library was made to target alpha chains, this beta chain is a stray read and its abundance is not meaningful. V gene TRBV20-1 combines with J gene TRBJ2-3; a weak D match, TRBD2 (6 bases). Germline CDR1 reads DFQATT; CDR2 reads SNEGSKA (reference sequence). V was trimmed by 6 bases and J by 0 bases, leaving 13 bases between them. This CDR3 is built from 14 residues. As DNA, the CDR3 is TGCAGTGCAAAATACAGCGGGAGCACAGATACGCAGTATTTT. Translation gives CSAKYSGSTDTQYF.

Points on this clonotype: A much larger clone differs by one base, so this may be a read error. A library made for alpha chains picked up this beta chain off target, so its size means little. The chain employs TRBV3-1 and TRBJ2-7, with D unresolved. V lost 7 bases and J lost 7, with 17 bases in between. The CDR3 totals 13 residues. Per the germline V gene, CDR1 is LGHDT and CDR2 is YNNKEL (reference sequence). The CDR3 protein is CASNPLGQSEQYF. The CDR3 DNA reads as TGTGCCAGCAACCCGCTTGGGCAGTCGGAGCAGTACTTC.

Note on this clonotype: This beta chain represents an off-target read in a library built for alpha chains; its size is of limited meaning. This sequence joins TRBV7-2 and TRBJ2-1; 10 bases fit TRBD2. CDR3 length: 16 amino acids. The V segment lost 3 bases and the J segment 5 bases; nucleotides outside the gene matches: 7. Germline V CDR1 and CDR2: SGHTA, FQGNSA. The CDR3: CASSFRVAGGDNEQFF. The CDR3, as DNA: TGTGCCAGCAGCTTTCGGGTAGCGGGAGGAGACAATGAGCAGTTCTTC.

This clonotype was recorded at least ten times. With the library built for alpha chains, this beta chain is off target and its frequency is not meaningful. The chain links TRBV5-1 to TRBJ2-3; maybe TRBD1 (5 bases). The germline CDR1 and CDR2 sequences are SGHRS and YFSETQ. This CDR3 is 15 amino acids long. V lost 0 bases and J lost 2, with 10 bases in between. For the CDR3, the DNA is TGCGCCAGCAGCTTGGAACTCAGGGTCACAGATACGCAGTATTTT. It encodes CASSLELRVTDTQYF. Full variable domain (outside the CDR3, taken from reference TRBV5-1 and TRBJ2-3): KAGVTQTPRYLIKTRGQQVTLSCSPISGHRSVSWYQQTPGQGLQFLFEYFSETQRNKGNFPGRFSGRQFSNSRSEMNVSTLELGDSALYLCASSLELRVTDTQYFGPGTRLTVL.

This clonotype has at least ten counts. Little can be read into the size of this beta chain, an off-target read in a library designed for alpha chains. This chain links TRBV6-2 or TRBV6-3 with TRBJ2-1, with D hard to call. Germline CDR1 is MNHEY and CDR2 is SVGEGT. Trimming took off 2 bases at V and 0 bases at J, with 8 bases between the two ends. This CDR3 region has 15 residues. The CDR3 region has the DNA TGTGCCAGCAGTTACCCCCGCAGCTCCTACAATGAGCAGTTCTTC. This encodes CASSYPRSSYNEQFF.

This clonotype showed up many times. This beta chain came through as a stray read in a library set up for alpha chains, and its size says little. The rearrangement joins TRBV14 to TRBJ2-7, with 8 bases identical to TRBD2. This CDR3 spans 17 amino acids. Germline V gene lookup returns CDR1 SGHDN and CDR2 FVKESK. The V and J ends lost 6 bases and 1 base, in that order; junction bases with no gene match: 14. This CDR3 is CASSQLAGAGGSYEQYF. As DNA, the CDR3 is TGTGCCAGCAGTCAGTTGGCAGGGGCGGGAGGTTCCTACGAGCAGTACTTC.

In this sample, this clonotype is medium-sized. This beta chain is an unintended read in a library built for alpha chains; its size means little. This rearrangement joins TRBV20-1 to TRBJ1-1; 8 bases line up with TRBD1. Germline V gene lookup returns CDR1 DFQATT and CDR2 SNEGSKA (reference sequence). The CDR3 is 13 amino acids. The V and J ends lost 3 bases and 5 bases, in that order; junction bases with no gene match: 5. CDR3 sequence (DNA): TGCAGTGCTAGTAGGACAGGGATTACTGAAGCTTTCTTT. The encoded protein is CSASRTGITEAFF.

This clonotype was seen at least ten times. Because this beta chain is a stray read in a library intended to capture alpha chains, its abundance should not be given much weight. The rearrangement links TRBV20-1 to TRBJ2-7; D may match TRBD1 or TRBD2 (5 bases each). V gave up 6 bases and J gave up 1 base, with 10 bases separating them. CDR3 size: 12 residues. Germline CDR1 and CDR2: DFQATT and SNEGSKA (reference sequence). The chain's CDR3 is CSATGTSYEQYF. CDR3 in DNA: TGCAGTGCAACCGGGACGTCCTACGAGCAGTACTTC.

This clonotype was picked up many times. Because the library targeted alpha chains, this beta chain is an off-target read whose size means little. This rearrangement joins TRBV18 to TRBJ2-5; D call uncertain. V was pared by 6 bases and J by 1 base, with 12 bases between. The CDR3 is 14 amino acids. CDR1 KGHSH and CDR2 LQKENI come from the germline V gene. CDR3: CASSRENSQETQYF. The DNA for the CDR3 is TGTGCCAGCTCCCGAGAAAACAGCCAAGAGACCCAGTACTTC.

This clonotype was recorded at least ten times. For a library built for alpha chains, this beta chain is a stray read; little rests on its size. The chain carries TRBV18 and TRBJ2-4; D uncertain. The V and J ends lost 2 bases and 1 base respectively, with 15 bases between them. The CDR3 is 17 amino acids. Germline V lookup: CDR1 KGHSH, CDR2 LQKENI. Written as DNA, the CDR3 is TGTGCCAGCTCACCAAGGTCCCTTGGTGGGGCCAAAAACATTCAGTACTTC. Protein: CASSPRSLGGAKNIQYF.

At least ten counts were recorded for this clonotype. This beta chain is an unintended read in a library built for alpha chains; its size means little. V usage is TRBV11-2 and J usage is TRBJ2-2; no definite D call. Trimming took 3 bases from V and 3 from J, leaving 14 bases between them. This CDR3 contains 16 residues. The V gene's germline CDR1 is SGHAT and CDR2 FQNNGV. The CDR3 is CASSFYAGPYTGELFF. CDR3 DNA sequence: TGTGCCAGCAGCTTTTATGCCGGACCCTACACCGGGGAGCTGTTTTTT.

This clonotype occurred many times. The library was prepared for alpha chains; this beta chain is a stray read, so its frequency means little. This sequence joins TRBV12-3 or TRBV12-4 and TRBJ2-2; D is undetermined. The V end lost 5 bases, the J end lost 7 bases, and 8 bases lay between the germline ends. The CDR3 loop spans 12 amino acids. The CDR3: CASSPPVGELFF. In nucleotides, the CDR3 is TGTGCCAGCAGTCCCCCAGTCGGGGAGCTGTTTTTT.

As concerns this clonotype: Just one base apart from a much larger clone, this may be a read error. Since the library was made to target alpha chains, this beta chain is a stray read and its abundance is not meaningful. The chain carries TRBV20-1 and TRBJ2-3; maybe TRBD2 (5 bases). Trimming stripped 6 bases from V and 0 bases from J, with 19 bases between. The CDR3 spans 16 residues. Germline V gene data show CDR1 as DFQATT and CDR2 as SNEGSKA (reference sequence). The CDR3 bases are TGCAGTGCCCTTCGCTCGGGGAGCGAAAGCACAGATACGCAGTATTTT. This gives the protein CSALRSGSESTDTQYF.